The 30 T cell receptor beta chains listed next were all sequenced from one sample in a study of shared clonotypes between healthy human individuals. The table came from immunoSEQ multiplex PCR; TCRdb's copy has only in-frame clones and leaves some out. The table records about 2.4 million clones, roughly 93% of them present only once. The sample comprised naive CD4+ T cells from PBMCs. Subset specified: CD45RA+ positively selected. These TCRs come from a man aged 18 to 29 in good health. Some clones in this sample may be carry-over from other donors' samples.

J is TRBJ2-3 and V is TRBV5-4; D gene uncertain. From germline, CDR1 is SGHNT and CDR2 YYREEE (reference sequence). The germline V and J ends were trimmed by 5 bases and 0 bases, with 16 bases remaining between them. This CDR3 spans 16 amino acids. The CDR3 sequence is CASRRGTSQSTDTQYF. The CDR3 DNA sequence: TGTGCCAGCAGACGAGGAACTTCACAAAGCACAGATACGCAGTATTTT.

V and J are TRBV5-4 and TRBJ2-1; D uncertain. The germline V gene has CDR1 SGHNT and CDR2 YYREEE (reference sequence). The CDR3 runs 14 residues. V was cut by 4 bases and J by 0 bases, with 8 bases left in between. The CDR3 nucleotides are TGTGCCAGCAGCACTAAGGCCTCCTACAATGAGCAGTTCTTC. Amino acid sequence: CASSTKASYNEQFF. The whole variable domain, remainder taken from reference TRBV5-4 and TRBJ2-1, is ETGVTQSPTHLIKTRGQQVTLRCSSQSGHNTVSWYQQALGQGPQFIFQYYREEENGRGNFPPRFSGLQFPNYSSELNVNALELDDSALYLCASSTKASYNEQFFGPGTRLTVL.

Remarks on this clone: A junction end diverges from the germline sequence, so it may reflect a read error. The chain carries TRBV13 and TRBJ2-1; unclear D gene. The CDR3 covers 12 residues. Germline V gene sequence: CDR1 PRHDT, CDR2 FYEKMQ (reference sequence). The CDR3 nucleotides are TGTGCCAGCAGCTTAGGGGTAAATGAACAGTTCTTC. It yields the protein CASSLGVNEQFF.

V and J are TRBV29-1 and TRBJ1-1; maybe TRBD1 (5 bases). This CDR3 has 13 amino acids. Germline values: CDR1 SQVTM, CDR2 ANQGSEA. Trimming removed 8 bases from V and 4 bases from J, with 17 bases in between. CDR3 in DNA: TGCAGCCACACTGGCCGTGGGGGCACTGAAGCTTTCTTT. This translates into CSHTGRGGTEAFF. Based on the CDR3 plus reference TRBV29-1 and TRBJ1-1, the full variable domain is SAVISQKPSRDICQRGTSLTIQCQVDSQVTMMFWYRQQPGQSLTLIATANQGSEATYESGFVIDKFPISRPNLTFSTLTVSNMSPEDSSIYLCSHTGRGGTEAFFGQGTRLTVV.

The chain combines TRBV19 with TRBJ2-2; the match to TRBD2 covers 7 bases. Germline-derived CDR1 and CDR2 are LNHDA and SQIVND (reference sequence). CDR3 length equals 18 residues. V was pared by 3 bases and J by 4 bases, with 14 bases of the junction left unmatched. CDR3 bases: TGTGCCAGTAGTATTAGGTGGGGCGCTAGCGGCCCCACCGGGGAGCTGTTTTTT. This encodes CASSIRWGASGPTGELFF. The whole variable domain, filled in from reference TRBV19 and TRBJ2-2, reads DGGITQSPKYLFRKEGQNVTLSCEQNLNHDAMYWYRQDPGQGLRLIYYSQIVNDFQKGDIAEGYSVSREKKESFPLTVTSAQKNPTAFYLCASSIRWGASGPTGELFFGEGSRLTVL.

The chain is built from TRBV11-3 and TRBJ1-5, with 10 bases that match TRBD1. CDR3 size: 17 residues. V shed 5 bases and J 1 base; nucleotides not matched to a gene: 8. Germline assignment: CDR1 SGHNT and CDR2 YENEEA. The CDR3 here is CASSPRDRGLSNQPQHF. The CDR3 region has the DNA TGTGCCAGCAGCCCAAGGGACAGGGGTTTAAGCAATCAGCCCCAGCATTTT.

CDR3 protein: CASSLAGTAYTYEQYF. CDR3 sequence (DNA): TGTGCCAGCAGCTTAGCAGGGACAGCGTACACCTACGAGCAGTACTTC. The rearrangement links TRBV7-8 to TRBJ2-7, with TRBD1 identical over 7 bases. This CDR3 has 16 residues. The J segment lost 2 bases and the V segment lost 0 bases, leaving 7 bases of the junction unmatched. CDR1 is SGHVS, CDR2 FQNEAQ, per germline.

V is TRBV28 and J is TRBJ2-7, with D perhaps matching TRBD1 (6 bases). Per the germline V gene, CDR1 is MDHEN and CDR2 is SYDVKM. Trimming cost V 10 bases and J 4 bases, with 17 bases left between them. The CDR3 length is 13 residues. This chain's CDR3 is CATMTGGSYEQYF. The CDR3 DNA reads TGTGCCACCATGACAGGTGGTTCTTACGAGCAGTACTTC.

Note on this clone: The sample has other DNA sequences that encode this CDR3 too. The rearrangement joins TRBV5-1 to TRBJ1-1; D uncertain. Germline V gene lookup returns CDR1 SGHRS and CDR2 YFSETQ. CDR3 length: 14 amino acids. With 0 bases removed from V and 1 base from J, the gap between germline ends came to 7 bases. The CDR3 loop reads CASSLVLGNTEAFF. The CDR3 DNA sequence: TGCGCCAGCAGCTTGGTTTTAGGGAACACTGAAGCTTTCTTT.

The chain has TRBV4-1 and TRBJ2-4, with 10 bases lining up with TRBD2. Germline-derived CDR1 and CDR2 are MGHRA and YSYEKL. The V and J ends lost 2 bases and 3 bases, in that order; junction bases with no gene match: 16. This CDR3 is built from 20 residues. The CDR3 spells CASSQSRLAGPGWVKNIQYF. CDR3 coding DNA: TGCGCCAGCAGCCAATCCCGACTAGCGGGCCCTGGTTGGGTCAAAAACATTCAGTACTTC.

The genes are TRBV5-1 and TRBJ1-1, with 7 bases aligning to TRBD1. The CDR3 extends over 15 amino acids. Trimming removed 4 bases from V and 1 base from J; junction bases left unmatched: 7. Germline values: CDR1 SGHRS, CDR2 YFSETQ. The DNA for the CDR3 is TGCGCCAGCAGCAAACTGGACAGGTCGAACACTGAAGCTTTCTTT. Amino acid sequence: CASSKLDRSNTEAFF. Supplemented by reference TRBV5-1 and TRBJ1-1, the full variable domain reads KAGVTQTPRYLIKTRGQQVTLSCSPISGHRSVSWYQQTPGQGLQFLFEYFSETQRNKGNFPGRFSGRQFSNSRSEMNVSTLELGDSALYLCASSKLDRSNTEAFFGQGTRLTVV.

This rearrangement joins TRBV5-1 to TRBJ2-5, with 13 positions matching TRBD2. V shed 5 bases and J 2 bases; nucleotides not matched to a gene: 3. The CDR3 length is 15 residues. Looked up from germline, CDR1 is SGHRS and CDR2 is YFSETQ. Here the CDR3 DNA reads TGCGCCAGCAGAAGGACTAGCGGGAGTCAAGAGACCCAGTACTTC. Encoded protein: CASRRTSGSQETQYF.

V is TRBV5-1 and J is TRBJ1-2, with TRBD1 matching 8 bases. V shed 1 base and J 6 bases; nucleotides not matched to a gene: 5. CDR1 SGHRS and CDR2 YFSETQ come from the germline V gene. This CDR3 spans 14 amino acids. CDR3 DNA sequence: TGCGCCAGCAGCTTGTCAGGGGGCGGCAATGGCTACACCTTC. Its translation is CASSLSGGGNGYTF.

The V gene is TRBV10-3, the J gene TRBJ2-7; 7 positions agree with TRBD2. CDR1 is ENHRY and CDR2 is SYGVKD in the germline V gene. V trimming: 0 bases; J trimming: 3 bases; junction bases outside the gene matches: 2. The CDR3 is 14 residues long. The CDR3 sequence is CAISESGRDYEQYF. The CDR3 nucleotides read TGTGCCATCAGTGAGTCGGGGAGGGACTACGAGCAGTACTTC.

The chain combines TRBV30 with TRBJ2-2; D perhaps matches TRBD1 (5 bases). Germline V gene lookup returns CDR1 GTSNPN and CDR2 SVGIG (reference sequence). This CDR3 comprises 14 residues. Trimming pared 7 bases from V and 0 bases from J, leaving 12 bases between. DNA for the CDR3: TGTGCCTCTGGGGCAATCGCGAACACCGGGGAGCTGTTTTTT. Translating gives CASGAIANTGELFF.

V and J are TRBV29-1 and TRBJ2-3, with 10 bases identical to TRBD2. V dropped 4 bases and J dropped 6; count of bases not matched to a gene: 4. Germline V CDR1 and CDR2: SQVTM, ANQGSEA. The CDR3 spans 13 residues. CDR3 amino acids: CSVGPAGGDTQYF. The CDR3 DNA sequence: TGCAGCGTTGGCCCAGCGGGGGGGGATACGCAGTATTTT.

This clone was seen only once. The gene calls are TRBV5-1 and TRBJ2-3, with TRBD1 as a possible D gene (5 bases). The germline V gene has CDR1 SGHRS and CDR2 YFSETQ. V was clipped by 4 bases and J by 1 base, with 10 bases between them. The CDR3 contains 14 residues. The CDR3 sequence: CASSVGPGTDTQYF. For the CDR3, the DNA is TGCGCCAGCAGCGTGGGGCCGGGCACAGATACGCAGTATTTT.

The chain links TRBV5-1 to TRBJ1-1; D unresolved. The V end lost 7 bases, the J end lost 3 bases, and 13 bases lay between the germline ends. This CDR3 has 13 amino acids. Germline V CDR1 and CDR2: SGHRS, YFSETQ. This chain's CDR3 is CASRGFIDTEAFF. Written as DNA, the CDR3 is TGCGCCAGCCGCGGGTTTATTGACACTGAAGCTTTCTTT.

The V gene is TRBV11-2, the J gene TRBJ2-7, with 10 bases identical to TRBD2. With 1 base clipped from V and 5 bases from J, the junction kept 11 bases outside the gene matches. The CDR3 is 17 amino acids. The germline V gene encodes CDR1 SGHAT and CDR2 FQNNGV. The chain's CDR3 is CASSLAPASGSPNEQYF. As DNA, the CDR3 is TGTGCCAGCAGCTTAGCCCCGGCTAGCGGGAGTCCCAACGAGCAGTACTTC.

This chain joins TRBV6-6 and TRBJ1-4; TRBD1 might be the D (6 bases). V dropped 5 bases and J dropped 5 bases, with 15 bases sitting between them. The length of the CDR3 is 15 residues. Germline CDR1 and CDR2: MNHNY and SVGAGI (reference sequence). The CDR3, as DNA: TGTGCCAGCAGTCCTCTTAGGGGGAGGAATGAAAAACTGTTTTTT. Its protein is CASSPLRGRNEKLFF.

This chain uses TRBV6-1 with TRBJ2-3; tentative D call: TRBD2 (5 bases). Trimming took 8 bases from V and 4 from J, leaving 16 bases between them. The CDR3 runs to 14 residues. CDR1 MNHNS and CDR2 SASEGT come from the germline V gene. As DNA, the CDR3 is TGTGCCAGCCATGCGGGCTTCCCTCCAGATACGCAGTATTTT. Translating gives CASHAGFPPDTQYF.

This clone turned up a few times. V usage is TRBV7-9 and J usage is TRBJ1-1; no definite D call. The CDR3 is 12 amino acids. Trimming left V 11 bases short and J 3 bases short, with 13 bases between. The germline CDR1 and CDR2 sequences are SEHNR and FQNEAQ (reference sequence). The CDR3 spells CAAGPSDTEAFF. Written as DNA, the CDR3 is TGTGCCGCCGGCCCCTCCGACACTGAAGCTTTCTTT.

This clone appeared a few times. V is TRBV25-1 and J is TRBJ2-7, with TRBD2 as a possible D gene (5 bases). Germline CDR1 MGHDK, CDR2 SYGVNS. The CDR3 is made up of 15 amino acids. V lost 1 base and J lost 0, with 10 bases in between. The CDR3 DNA follows: TGTGCCAGCAGTGAATTGGTAGCGCACTCCTACGAGCAGTACTTC. Translating it yields CASSELVAHSYEQYF.

Details on this clone: Other DNA sequences within the sample encode an identical CDR3. This rearrangement joins TRBV5-1 to TRBJ2-3; 8 nucleotides line up with TRBD2. The CDR3 has 14 residues. V was clipped by 4 bases and J by 1 base; unmatched bases: 2. Per germline, CDR1 SGHRS and CDR2 YFSETQ. CDR3 nucleotide sequence: TGCGCCAGCAGCCCGGGGGGGCGCACAGATACGCAGTATTTT. Its translation is CASSPGGRTDTQYF.

This clone was seen just once. The CDR3 DNA follows: TGTGCCAGCAGCTTACGCAGGCGATCCTACGAGCAGTACTTC. Translated, it gives CASSLRRRSYEQYF. The chain joins TRBV7-9 to TRBJ2-7; D remains ambiguous. CDR1 is SEHNR and CDR2 is FQNEAQ in the germline V gene (reference sequence). V was clipped by 2 bases and J by 1 base, with 9 bases between them. This CDR3 is 14 amino acids long. The entire variable domain, with the rest obtained from reference TRBV7-9 and TRBJ2-7, is as follows: DTGVSQNPRHKITKRGQNVTFRCDPISEHNRLYWYRQTLGQGPEFLTYFQNEAQLEKSRLLSDRFSAERPKGSFSTLEIQRTEQGDSAMYLCASSLRRRSYEQYFGPGTRLTVT.

This clone was counted a single time. The genes are TRBV27 and TRBJ1-1; maybe TRBD1 (5 bases). CDR3 length: 15 residues. Germline CDR1 MNHEY, CDR2 SMNVEV (reference sequence). Trimming cost V 3 bases and J 3 bases, with 14 bases left between them. The CDR3 sequence: CASSFGREGDTEAFF. The CDR3 DNA sequence: TGTGCCAGCAGTTTCGGTCGAGAAGGGGACACTGAAGCTTTCTTT.

CDR3 region: CASRRETADTQYF. The CDR3 DNA reads TGTGCCAGCAGGCGGGAGACCGCGGATACGCAGTATTTT. The chain recombines TRBV2 with TRBJ2-3; TRBD2 agrees at 7 bases. This CDR3 has 13 residues. Trimming removed 6 bases from V and 6 bases from J; junction bases left unmatched: 6. Germline V lookup: CDR1 SNHLY, CDR2 FYNNEI.

The chain joins TRBV6-5 to TRBJ1-5, with D possibly TRBD1 on 6 matching bases. The V end was cut by 7 bases, the J end by 7 bases, with 17 bases between. Per germline, CDR1 MNHEY and CDR2 SVGAGI. The CDR3 runs to 14 residues. The CDR3 nucleotides are TGTGCCAGCACCTCAGGAGGGGGTGGACAGCCCCAGCATTTT. It is translated as CASTSGGGGQPQHF.

The chain joins TRBV6-5 to TRBJ2-7; D possibly uses TRBD1 or TRBD2 (7 bases each). This CDR3 is 15 amino acids long. Germline CDR1 reads MNHEY; CDR2 reads SVGAGI. V shed 5 bases and J shed 5 bases, with 19 bases lying between them. The DNA of the CDR3 is TGTGCCAGCAGTATCAGGGGGAGGGCCGACAACGAGCAGTACTTC. Amino acids: CASSIRGRADNEQYF.

The chain couples TRBV28 to TRBJ2-1; D not resolved. CDR1 MDHEN and CDR2 SYDVKM come from the germline V gene. This CDR3 comprises 12 residues. V was pared by 3 bases and J by 8 bases, with 8 bases between. The CDR3 loop is CASSFGYYEQFF. Written as DNA, the CDR3 is TGTGCCAGCAGTTTTGGGTACTATGAGCAGTTCTTC.